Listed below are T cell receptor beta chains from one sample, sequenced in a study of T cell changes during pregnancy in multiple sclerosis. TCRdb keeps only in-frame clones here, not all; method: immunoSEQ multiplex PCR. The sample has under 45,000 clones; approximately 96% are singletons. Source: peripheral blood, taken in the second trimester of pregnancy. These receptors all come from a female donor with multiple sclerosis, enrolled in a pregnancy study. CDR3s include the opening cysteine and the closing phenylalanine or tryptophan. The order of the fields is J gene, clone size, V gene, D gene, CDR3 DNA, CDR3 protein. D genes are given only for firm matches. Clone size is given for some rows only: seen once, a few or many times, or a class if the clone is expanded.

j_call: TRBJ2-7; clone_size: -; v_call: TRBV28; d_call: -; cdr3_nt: TGTGCCAGCAGTTTTGGTGAAGGGGACGAGCAGTACTTC; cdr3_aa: CASSFGEGDEQYF
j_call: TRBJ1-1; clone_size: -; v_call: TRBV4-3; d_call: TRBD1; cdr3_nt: TGCGCCAGCAGCCAACTACAGGGGGGGAACACTGAAGCTTTCTTT; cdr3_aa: CASSQLQGGNTEAFF
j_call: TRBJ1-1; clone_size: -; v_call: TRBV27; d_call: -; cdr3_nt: TGTGCCAGCAGGATACAGGTGAACACTGAAGCTTTCTTT; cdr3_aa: CASRIQVNTEAFF
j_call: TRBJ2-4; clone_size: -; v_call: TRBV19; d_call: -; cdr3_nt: TGTGCCAGTAGTATAGGAGGGACTCTCCCCAAAAACATTCAGTACTTC; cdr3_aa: CASSIGGTLPKNIQYF
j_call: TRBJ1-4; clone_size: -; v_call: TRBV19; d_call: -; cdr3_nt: TGTGCCAGTAAACGAGGGCGGGCGGCAACTAATGAAAAACTGTTTTTT; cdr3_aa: CASKRGRAATNEKLFF
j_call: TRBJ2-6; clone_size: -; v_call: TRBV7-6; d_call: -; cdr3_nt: TGTGCCAGCAGCCCCTATCGGGACTCTGGGGCCAACGTCCTGACTTTC; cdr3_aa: CASSPYRDSGANVLTF
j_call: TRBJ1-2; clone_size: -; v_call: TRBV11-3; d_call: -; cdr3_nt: TGTGCCAGCAGCTCGGGAGCAGACCGTGGCTACACCTTC; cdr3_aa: CASSSGADRGYTF
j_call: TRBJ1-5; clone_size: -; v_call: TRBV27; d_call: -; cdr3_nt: TGTGCCAGCAGCTACACAGCACACCAGCCCCAGCATTTT; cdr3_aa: CASSYTAHQPQHF
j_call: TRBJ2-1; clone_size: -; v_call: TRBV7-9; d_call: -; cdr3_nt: TGTGCCAGCAGCGACGACTTTGGTGAGCAGTTCTTC; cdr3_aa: CASSDDFGEQFF
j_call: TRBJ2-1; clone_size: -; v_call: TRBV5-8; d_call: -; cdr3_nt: TGTGCCAGCAGTCCGGGGTGGGGAGATGTATATGAGCAGTTCTTC; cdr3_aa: CASSPGWGDVYEQFF
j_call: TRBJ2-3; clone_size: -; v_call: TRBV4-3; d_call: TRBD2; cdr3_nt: TGCGCCAGCAGCCCTGACCTGGGACTAGCGGGGGCCATAACCTACACAGATACGCAGTATTTT; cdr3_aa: CASSPDLGLAGAITYTDTQYF
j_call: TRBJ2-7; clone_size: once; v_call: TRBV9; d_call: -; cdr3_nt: TGTGCCAGCAGCGCCGGAGGGGGGGGCTCCTACGAGCAGTACTTC; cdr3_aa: CASSAGGGGSYEQYF
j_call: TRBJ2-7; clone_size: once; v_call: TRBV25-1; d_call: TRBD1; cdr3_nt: TGTGCCAGCAGTGGTGACAGGGGGCGCTCCTACGAGCAGTACTTC; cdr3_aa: CASSGDRGRSYEQYF
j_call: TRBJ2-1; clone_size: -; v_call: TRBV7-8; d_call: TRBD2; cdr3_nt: TGTGCCAGCAGCCCCGGACTAGCGGGAGGGAACAATGAGCAGTTCTTC; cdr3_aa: CASSPGLAGGNNEQFF
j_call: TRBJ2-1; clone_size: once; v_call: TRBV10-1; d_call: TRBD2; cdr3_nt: TGCGCCAGCAGTTTAGCGGGAGGGCCGAATGAGCAGTTCTTC; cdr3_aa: CASSLAGGPNEQFF
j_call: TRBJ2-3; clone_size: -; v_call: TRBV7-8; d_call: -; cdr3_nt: TGTGCCAGCAGCTTAGAAGGGGCCCACACAGATACGCAGTATTTT; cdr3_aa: CASSLEGAHTDTQYF
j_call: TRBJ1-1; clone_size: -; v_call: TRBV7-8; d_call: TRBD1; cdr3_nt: TGTGCCAGCAGCTTAACCCCGACAGGGTTCGCTGAAGCTTTCTTT; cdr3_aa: CASSLTPTGFAEAFF
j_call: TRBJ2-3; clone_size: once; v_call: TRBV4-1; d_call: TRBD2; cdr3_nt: TGCGCCAGCAGCCTAAGGGGTCTAGCGGGTTCGGCGAGCACAGATACGCAGTATTTT; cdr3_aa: CASSLRGLAGSASTDTQYF
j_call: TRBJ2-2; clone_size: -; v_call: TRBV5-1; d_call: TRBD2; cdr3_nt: TGCGCCAGCAGCGCCGGGACTAGCGGGTGGAACACCGGGGAGCTGTTTTTT; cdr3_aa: CASSAGTSGWNTGELFF
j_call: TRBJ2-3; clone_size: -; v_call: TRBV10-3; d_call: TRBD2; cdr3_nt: TGTGCCATCAGTGAAGGGACTAGCGGGAGCCTCACAGATACGCAGTATTTT; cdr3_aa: CAISEGTSGSLTDTQYF
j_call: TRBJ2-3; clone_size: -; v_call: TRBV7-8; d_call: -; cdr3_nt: TGTGCCAGCAGCTTAGCAGCAAGCACAGATACGCAGTATTTT; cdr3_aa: CASSLAASTDTQYF
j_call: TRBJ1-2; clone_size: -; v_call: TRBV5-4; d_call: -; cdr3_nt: TGTGCCAGCAGCTTGAGAGATGCTAACTATGGCTACACCTTC; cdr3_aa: CASSLRDANYGYTF
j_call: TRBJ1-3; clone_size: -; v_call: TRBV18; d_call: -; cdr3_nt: TGTGCCAGCTCACCACTTATCCAGGAGGTATATTTT; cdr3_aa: CASSPLIQEVYF
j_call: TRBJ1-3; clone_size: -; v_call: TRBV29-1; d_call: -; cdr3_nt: TGCAGCGTTTCTCAGGGAAACTCTGGAAACACCATATATTTT; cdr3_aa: CSVSQGNSGNTIYF
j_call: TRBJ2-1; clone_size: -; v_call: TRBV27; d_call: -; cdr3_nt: TGTGCCAGCAGTTTATGGCCCCCTTTCTCCGCCCCCGAACACAATGAGCAGTTCTTC; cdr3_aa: CASSLWPPFSAPEHNEQFF
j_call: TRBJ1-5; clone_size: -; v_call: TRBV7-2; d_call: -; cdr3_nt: TGTGCCAGCAGCTTAATCGCGCCTGATCAGCCCCAGCATTTT; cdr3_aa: CASSLIAPDQPQHF
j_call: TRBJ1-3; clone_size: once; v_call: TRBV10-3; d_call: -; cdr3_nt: TGTGCCATCAGTGGGACCGACAGGAACACCATATATTTT; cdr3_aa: CAISGTDRNTIYF
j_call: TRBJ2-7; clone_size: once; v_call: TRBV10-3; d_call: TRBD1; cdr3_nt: TGTGCCTGCCGGACAGGGCCTAACTCCTACGAGCAGTACTTC; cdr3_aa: CACRTGPNSYEQYF
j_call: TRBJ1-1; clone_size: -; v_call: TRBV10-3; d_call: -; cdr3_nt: TGTGCCATCAGTGAGTCCACACGTGACACTGAAGCTTTCTTT; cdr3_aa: CAISESTRDTEAFF
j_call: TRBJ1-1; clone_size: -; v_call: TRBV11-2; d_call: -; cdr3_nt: TGTGCCAGCAGCTTAGATACTTTGAACACTGAAGCTTTCTTT; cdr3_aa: CASSLDTLNTEAFF
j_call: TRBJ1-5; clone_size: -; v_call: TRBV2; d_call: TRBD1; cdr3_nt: TGTGCCAGCAGTATTCCCGGGACAGGGAATCAGCCCCAGCATTTT; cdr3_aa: CASSIPGTGNQPQHF
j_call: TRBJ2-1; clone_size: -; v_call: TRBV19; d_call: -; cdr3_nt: TGTGCCAGTAGTATTGTACAGTGGAATGAGCAGTTCTTC; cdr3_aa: CASSIVQWNEQFF
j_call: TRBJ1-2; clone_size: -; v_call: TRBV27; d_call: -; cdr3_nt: TGTGCCAGCAGTTTAATCGGTGGTGGACACGGCTACACCTTC; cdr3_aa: CASSLIGGGHGYTF
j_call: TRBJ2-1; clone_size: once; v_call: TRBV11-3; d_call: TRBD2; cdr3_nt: TGTGCCAGCAGCTCCAGAGGGACTAGCGGGGGTGAGCAGTTCTTC; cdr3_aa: CASSSRGTSGGEQFF
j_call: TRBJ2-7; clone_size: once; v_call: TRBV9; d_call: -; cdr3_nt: TGTGCCAGTTCTAGGGGCTACGAGCAGTACTTC; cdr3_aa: CASSRGYEQYF
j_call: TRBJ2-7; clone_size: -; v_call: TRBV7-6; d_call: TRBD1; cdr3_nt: TGTGCCAGCAGCTTTGGCCAGGTTCCGGGACAGGGCTACGAGCAGTACTTC; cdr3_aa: CASSFGQVPGQGYEQYF
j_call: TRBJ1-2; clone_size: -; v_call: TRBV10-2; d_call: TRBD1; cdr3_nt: TGCGCCAGCAGTGAGAGGGGGCTGGGCTATGGCTACACCTTC; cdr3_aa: CASSERGLGYGYTF
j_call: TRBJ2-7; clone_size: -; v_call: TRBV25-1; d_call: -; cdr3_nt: TGTGCCAGCAGCCAGACTAGATACGAGCAGTACTTC; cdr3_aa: CASSQTRYEQYF
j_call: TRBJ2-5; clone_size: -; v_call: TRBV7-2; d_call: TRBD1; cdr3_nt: TGTGCCAGCAGCCTACGGACAGGGGCCTTGACTTTGGAGACCCAGTACTTC; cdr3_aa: CASSLRTGALTLETQYF
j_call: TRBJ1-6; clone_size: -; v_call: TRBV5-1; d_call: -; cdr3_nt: TGCGCCAGCAGCCCGCGGGAGGGTAATTCACCCCTCCACTTT; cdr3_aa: CASSPREGNSPLHF
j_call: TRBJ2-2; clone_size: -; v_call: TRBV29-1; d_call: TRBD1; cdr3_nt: TGCAGCGTCGCACAGGGGGCGAGCGGGGAGCTGTTTTTT; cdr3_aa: CSVAQGASGELFF
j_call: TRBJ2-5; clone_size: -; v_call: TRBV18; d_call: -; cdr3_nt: TGTGCCAGCTCACCACCGGAGGGGCAGGAGACCCAGTACTTC; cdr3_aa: CASSPPEGQETQYF
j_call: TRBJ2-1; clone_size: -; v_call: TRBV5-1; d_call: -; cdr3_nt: TGCGCCAGCAGCTTGACGGCCCGTCCGGTTGAGGGGCAGTTCTTC; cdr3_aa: CASSLTARPVEGQFF
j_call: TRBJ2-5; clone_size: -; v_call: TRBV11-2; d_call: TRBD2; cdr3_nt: TGTGCCAGCAGCTCTAGCGGGGGGGCGATGGAGACCCAGTACTTC; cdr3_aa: CASSSSGGAMETQYF
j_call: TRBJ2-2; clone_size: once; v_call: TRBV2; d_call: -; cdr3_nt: TGTGCCAGCAGCCCCCAGGCGAACACCGGGGAGCTGTTTTTT; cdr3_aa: CASSPQANTGELFF
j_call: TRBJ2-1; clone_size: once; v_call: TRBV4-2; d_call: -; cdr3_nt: TGTGCCAGCAGCCAAGCGCCGCGGGGTTACAATGAGCAGTTCTTC; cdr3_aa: CASSQAPRGYNEQFF
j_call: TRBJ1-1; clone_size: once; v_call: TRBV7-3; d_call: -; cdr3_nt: TGTGCCAGCAGCTTAAACAGGAACACTGAAGCTTTCTTT; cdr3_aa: CASSLNRNTEAFF
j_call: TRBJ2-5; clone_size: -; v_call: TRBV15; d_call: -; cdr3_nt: TGTGCCACCGAGGGCCAAGAGACCCAGTACTTC; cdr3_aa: CATEGQETQYF
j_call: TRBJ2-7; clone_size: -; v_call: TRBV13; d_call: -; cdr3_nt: TGTGCCAGCAGCGTGAAAGGGGCCTACGAGCAGTACTTC; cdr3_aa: CASSVKGAYEQYF
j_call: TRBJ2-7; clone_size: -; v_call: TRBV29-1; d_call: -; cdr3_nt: TGCAGCGTTGAAGCAGGGACAAGCTCCTACGAGCAGTACTTC; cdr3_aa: CSVEAGTSSYEQYF
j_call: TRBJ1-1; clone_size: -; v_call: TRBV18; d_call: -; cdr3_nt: TGTGCCAGCTCACCAGAGATGTCCACTGAAGCTTTCTTT; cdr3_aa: CASSPEMSTEAFF
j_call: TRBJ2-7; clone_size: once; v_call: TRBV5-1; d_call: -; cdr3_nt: TGCGCCAGCAGCTTGGCGCTTGCGTCCACCGAGCAGTACTTC; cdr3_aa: CASSLALASTEQYF
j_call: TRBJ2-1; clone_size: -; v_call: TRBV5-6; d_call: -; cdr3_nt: TGTGCCAGCAGTGATCACATTGAGCAGTTCTTC; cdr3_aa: CASSDHIEQFF
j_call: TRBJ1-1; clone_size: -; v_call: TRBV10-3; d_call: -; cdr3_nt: TGTGCCACCTCAGCGCAGGGTCCGAACACTGAAGCTTTCTTT; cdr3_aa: CATSAQGPNTEAFF
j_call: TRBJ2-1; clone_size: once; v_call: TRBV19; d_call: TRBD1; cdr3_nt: TGTGCCAGTAGTATATTGGTGTACAGGGGCAACAATGAGCAGTTCTTC; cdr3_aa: CASSILVYRGNNEQFF